These 31 T cell receptor beta chains share one sample of origin, sequenced in a study of spatial heterogeneity in lung cancer. Study-level findings and limits: Mutation counts in tumors were tracked by counts of expanded intratumoral alpha and beta TCRs.

The time point is: sample taken at primary tumor resection. Which antigens these TCRs recognize remains unknown. TCRdb itself ran the 5' RACE reads through MiXCR, one entry per CDR3 protein. The table has 7,200 or so distinct CDR3 sequences, more than 6.5% seen once; the top ten hold 18%. Material: lung tumor tissue, obtained at surgery. The receptors stem from a female donor with early-stage non-small cell lung cancer.

This clonotype was observed many times. As an off-target read in a library built for alpha chains, this beta chain has a frequency of little significance. The rearrangement joins TRBV20-1 to TRBJ2-5; 7 bases are a match to TRBD1. V trimming: 5 bases; J trimming: 2 bases; junction bases outside the gene matches: 11. This CDR3 has 15 amino acids. Per the germline V gene, CDR1 is DFQATT and CDR2 is SNEGSKA (reference sequence). The CDR3 bases are TGCAGTGCTTTAACATCGACAGGGCCTCAAGAGACCCAGTACTTC. Encoded protein: CSALTSTGPQETQYF.

This clonotype was seen repeatedly, ten times or more. The library was designed around alpha chains, so this beta chain is a stray read whose abundance carries little weight. This sequence joins TRBV6-6 and TRBJ2-5; D may be TRBD1 or TRBD2 (5 bases each). The CDR3 sequence is 16 residues long. Germline V lookup: CDR1 MNHNY, CDR2 SVGAGI (reference sequence). Trimming took 8 bases from V and 6 from J, leaving 25 bases between them. CDR3 DNA: TGTGCCAGCGCGCCCGACGGACGAGGGGCTTTGAAGACCCAGTACTTC. Its translation: CASAPDGRGALKTQYF.

This clonotype was seen many times. This beta chain is a stray read from a library made for alpha chains; its abundance is not meaningful. The gene calls are TRBV25-1 and TRBJ2-5, with 8 bases matching TRBD1. The length of the CDR3 is 18 residues. The germline V gene has CDR1 MGHDK and CDR2 SYGVNS. Trimming at V came to 2 bases and at J to 2 bases, leaving 13 bases not matched to a gene. The CDR3 is CASSEIPGTGGMQETQYF. DNA of the CDR3: TGTGCCAGCAGTGAAATACCCGGGACAGGAGGGATGCAAGAGACCCAGTACTTC.

By its share, this clonotype is medium-sized. This beta chain was picked up by a library intended for alpha chains and is off target, so its count carries little meaning. V gene TRBV9 combines with J gene TRBJ2-7; no clear D. CDR3 size: 14 residues. Germline CDR1 is SGDLS and CDR2 is YYNGEE. The germline V and J ends were trimmed by 1 base and 5 bases, with 13 bases remaining between them. The CDR3 DNA is TGTGCCAGCAGCGTAAGACCCACCGAAGACGAGCAGTACTTC. Translated, it gives CASSVRPTEDEQYF.

This clonotype is medium-sized. Found in a library prepared for alpha chains, this beta chain is an off-target read, and its abundance has little meaning. The V gene is TRBV11-2, the J gene TRBJ2-5, with TRBD2 matching 9 bases. The germline V gene encodes CDR1 SGHAT and CDR2 FQNNGV. The CDR3 loop spans 15 amino acids. V was clipped by 4 bases and J by 2 bases; unmatched bases: 5. The CDR3 DNA reads as TGTGCCAGCAGCTATAGCGGGAGTGGGCAAGAGACCCAGTACTTC. Translation: CASSYSGSGQETQYF. The full variable domain, completed using reference TRBV11-2 and TRBJ2-5, is EAGVAQSPRYKIIEKRQSVAFWCNPISGHATLYWYQQILGQGPKLLIQFQNNGVVDDSQLPKDRFSAERLKGVDSTLKIQPAKLEDSAVYLCASSYSGSGQETQYFGPGTRLLVL.

This clonotype was seen many times. The library was designed around alpha chains, so this beta chain is a stray read whose abundance carries little weight. The genes are TRBV20-1 and TRBJ2-3; 9 bases agree with TRBD2. CDR3 size: 15 residues. CDR1 and CDR2 from the germline V gene are DFQATT and SNEGSKA (reference sequence). The V gene end was trimmed by 2 bases and the J gene end by 1 base; junction bases not matched to a gene: 4. The CDR3: CSARTSGYRTDTQYF. CDR3 bases: TGCAGTGCTAGAACTAGCGGGTACCGCACAGATACGCAGTATTTT.

For this clonotype: With the library built for alpha chains, this beta chain is off target and its frequency is not meaningful. The chain couples TRBV7-9 to TRBJ2-7, with 8 positions matching TRBD2. This CDR3 has 13 amino acids. In germline, CDR1 is SEHNR, CDR2 FQNEAQ (reference sequence). The junction had 5 bases not matched to a gene; V was cut back by 5 bases and J by 5 bases. CDR3 coding DNA: TGTGCCAGCAGCGCCGGGACTAGTCACGAGCAGTACTTC. Its protein product is CASSAGTSHEQYF. Complete variable domain (other parts from reference TRBV7-9 and TRBJ2-7): DTGVSQNPRHKITKRGQNVTFRCDPISEHNRLYWYRQTLGQGPEFLTYFQNEAQLEKSRLLSDRFSAERPKGSFSTLEIQRTEQGDSAMYLCASSAGTSHEQYFGPGTRLTVT.

Many counts were recorded for this clonotype. Found in a library prepared for alpha chains, this beta chain is an off-target read, and its abundance has little meaning. This rearrangement joins TRBV20-1 to TRBJ2-3; D is possibly TRBD1 or TRBD2 (6 bases each). V was trimmed by 6 bases and J by 4 bases, leaving 14 bases between them. Germline V gives CDR1 DFQATT, CDR2 SNEGSKA (reference sequence). The length of the CDR3 is 13 residues. This chain's CDR3 is CSANSRGADTQYF. CDR3 bases: TGCAGTGCCAATTCAAGGGGGGCAGATACGCAGTATTTT.

By its share, this clonotype is medium-sized (0.01 to 0.1%). Being off target in a library aimed at alpha chains, this beta chain has a size of little meaning. The chain joins TRBV27 to TRBJ1-5; no clear D. Germline V gene lookup returns CDR1 MNHEY and CDR2 SMNVEV (reference sequence). With 3 bases removed from V and 9 bases from J, the gap between germline ends came to 15 bases. This CDR3 contains 14 residues. The CDR3 sequence: CASSLGRGMWPQHF. The CDR3 DNA reads TGTGCCAGCAGTTTGGGCAGAGGAATGTGGCCCCAGCATTTT.

This clonotype was seen repeatedly, ten times or more. Because the library targeted alpha chains, this beta chain is an off-target read whose size means little. The CDR3, as DNA: TGCAGTGCTAGAGGGGGACAGGGGGCCTCCTACGAGCAGTACTTC. Translated: CSARGGQGASYEQYF. V usage is TRBV20-1 and J usage is TRBJ2-7; 12 nucleotides agree with TRBD1. CDR1 is DFQATT and CDR2 is SNEGSKA in the germline V gene (reference sequence). The CDR3 runs 15 residues. Trimming at V came to 1 base and at J to 0 bases, leaving 1 base not matched to a gene.

About this clonotype: Since it is a stray read in a library aimed at alpha chains, this beta chain has a size that is not meaningful. This chain joins TRBV7-8 and TRBJ2-1, with D hard to call. In germline, CDR1 is SGHVS, CDR2 FQNEAQ. This CDR3 spans 14 amino acids. V was clipped by 0 bases and J by 3 bases, with 6 bases between them. For the CDR3, the DNA is TGTGCCAGCAGCTTAGCATCAAGCTACAATGAGCAGTTCTTC. Protein sequence: CASSLASSYNEQFF.

This clonotype was detected ten times or more. A library prepared for alpha chains yielded this beta chain as an off-target read; its size is of little meaning. V gene TRBV15 combines with J gene TRBJ2-2; D tentatively fits TRBD1 or TRBD2 (5 bases each). CDR3 size: 15 residues. Germline CDR1 is LNHNV and CDR2 is YYDKDF (reference sequence). V lost 5 bases and J 3 bases, leaving 13 bases between the germline ends. The DNA for the CDR3 is TGTGCCACCAGCGAAACGGGGCTTGACACCGGGGAGCTGTTTTTT. It translates to CATSETGLDTGELFF. The variable domain in full, with the rest retrieved from reference TRBV15 and TRBJ2-2, is DAMVIQNPRYQVTQFGKPVTLSCSQTLNHNVMYWYQQKSSQAPKLLFHYYDKDFNNEADTPDNFQSRRPNTSFCFLDIRSPGLGDTAMYLCATSETGLDTGELFFGEGSRLTVL.

This clonotype was counted at least ten times. The library was built for alpha chains, so this beta chain is an off-target read and its size means little. The gene calls are TRBV18 and TRBJ2-1, with TRBD1 as a possible D gene (7 bases). This CDR3 has 16 residues. V was clipped by 0 bases and J by 4 bases, with 13 bases between them. Germline V gene data show CDR1 as KGHSH and CDR2 as LQKENI. As DNA, the CDR3 is TGTGCCAGCTCACCACCGGCACAGGGGAGGTACAATGAGCAGTTCTTC. Protein product: CASSPPAQGRYNEQFF.

This clonotype is labeled as medium-sized. Being off target in a library aimed at alpha chains, this beta chain has a size of little meaning. The rearrangement joins TRBV5-1 to TRBJ1-1; no clear D gene. CDR1 and CDR2 from the germline V gene are SGHRS and YFSETQ. The CDR3 loop spans 14 amino acids. Trimming stripped 0 bases from V and 5 bases from J, with 11 bases between. Written as DNA, the CDR3 is TGCGCCAGCAGCTTGGATCCCAAAGGGACTGAAGCTTTCTTT. Translation gives CASSLDPKGTEAFF.

This clonotype counts as medium-sized. This beta chain is a stray read from a library made for alpha chains; its abundance is not meaningful. As DNA, the CDR3 is TGTGCCTGGAGTCATGGAGTTATGAACACTGAAGCTTTCTTT. Amino acids: CAWSHGVMNTEAFF. The rearrangement uses TRBV30 and TRBJ1-1, with unresolved D. Between the trimmed V and J ends, which lost 2 bases and 0 bases, there was a span of 10 bases. The CDR3 runs to 14 residues. Germline V gene lookup returns CDR1 GTSNPN and CDR2 SVGIG (reference sequence).

The table lists this clonotype with many counts. A library made for alpha chains picked up this beta chain off target, so its size means little. This rearrangement joins TRBV24-1 to TRBJ2-1; D is ambiguous. The ends were cut back, 7 bases at V and 2 bases at J, with 20 bases in the middle. The CDR3 contains 17 residues. Germline assignment: CDR1 KGHDR and CDR2 SFDVKD. CDR3 protein: CATRKKTHVYTYNEQFF. As DNA, the CDR3 is TGTGCCACCAGGAAGAAAACCCATGTATATACCTACAATGAGCAGTTCTTC.

This clonotype was recorded many times. As an off-target read in a library built for alpha chains, this beta chain has a frequency of little significance. V and J are TRBV20-1 and TRBJ2-1; no firm D call. CDR1 DFQATT and CDR2 SNEGSKA come from the germline V gene (reference sequence). V lost 7 bases and J 6 bases, leaving 10 bases between the germline ends. This CDR3 comprises 11 residues. This CDR3 is CSVPSVNEQFF. CDR3 in DNA: TGCAGTGTTCCATCAGTCAATGAGCAGTTCTTC.

This clonotype has at least ten counts. This beta chain is a stray read from a library made for alpha chains; its abundance is not meaningful. The chain recombines TRBV19 with TRBJ2-1, with D possibly matching TRBD2 (5 bases). The CDR3 contains 17 residues. Germline V lookup: CDR1 LNHDA, CDR2 SQIVND (reference sequence). With 0 bases removed from V and 0 bases from J, the gap between germline ends came to 12 bases. CDR3 residues: CASSIDPLTTSYNEQFF. CDR3 nucleotides: TGTGCCAGTAGTATAGACCCACTGACTACCTCCTACAATGAGCAGTTCTTC.

In its sample, this clonotype ranks as medium-sized. Being off target in a library aimed at alpha chains, this beta chain has a size of little meaning. This rearrangement joins TRBV5-4 to TRBJ2-4, with 7 bases identical to TRBD1. V lost 0 bases, J lost 9 bases, and 3 bases stayed unmatched. The CDR3 has 13 residues. Germline CDR1 is SGHNT and CDR2 is YYREEE (reference sequence). The CDR3 nucleotides are TGTGCCAGCAGCTTGGGGGACAGATCCATTCAGTACTTC. This gives the protein CASSLGDRSIQYF.

By proportion, this clonotype is medium-sized. The library was designed around alpha chains, so this beta chain is a stray read whose abundance carries little weight. The chain has TRBV12-3 or TRBV12-4 and TRBJ2-1; 10 positions agree with TRBD1. Trimming at V came to 3 bases and at J to 7 bases, leaving 3 bases not matched to a gene. The CDR3 totals 14 residues. The DNA of the CDR3 is TGTGCCAGCAGTTTTGGGGACAGGGGAAATGAGCAGTTCTTC. Protein product: CASSFGDRGNEQFF.

Sample share makes this clonotype medium-sized. As an off-target read in a library built for alpha chains, this beta chain has a frequency of little significance. V gene TRBV15 combines with J gene TRBJ2-7; D gene ambiguous. V lost 5 bases, J lost 5 bases, and 10 bases lay in between. This CDR3 is 12 amino acids long. Looked up from germline, CDR1 is LNHNV and CDR2 is YYDKDF (reference sequence). For the CDR3, the DNA is TGTGCCACCAGCTCTCCGCAGGACGAGCAGTACTTC. It is translated as CATSSPQDEQYF. The whole variable domain, remainder taken from reference TRBV15 and TRBJ2-7, is DAMVIQNPRYQVTQFGKPVTLSCSQTLNHNVMYWYQQKSSQAPKLLFHYYDKDFNNEADTPDNFQSRRPNTSFCFLDIRSPGLGDTAMYLCATSSPQDEQYFGPGTRLTVT.

This clonotype has only a few counts. As an off-target read in a library built for alpha chains, this beta chain has a frequency of little significance. V gene TRBV6-1 combines with J gene TRBJ2-1, with unresolved D. Germline CDR1 is MNHNS and CDR2 is SASEGT. V was shortened by 2 bases and J by 3 bases, with 8 bases between the two germline ends. The CDR3 runs 14 residues. The CDR3 loop reads CASSERTDYNEQFF. The CDR3 DNA reads TGTGCCAGCAGTGAAAGAACGGACTACAATGAGCAGTTCTTC.

This clonotype is medium-sized (0.01 to 0.1%) within its sample. This beta chain is an off-target read within a library intended for alpha chains, so its frequency means little. V usage is TRBV7-9 and J usage is TRBJ2-7; 7 nucleotides line up with TRBD1. Germline assignment: CDR1 SEHNR and CDR2 FQNEAQ (reference sequence). V dropped 5 bases and J dropped 3; count of bases not matched to a gene: 7. The CDR3 has 14 amino acids. This CDR3 reads CASSLDRNLYEQYF. The CDR3 nucleotides are TGTGCCAGCAGCCTGGACAGGAACCTCTACGAGCAGTACTTC.

Ten or more counts support this clonotype. Found in a library prepared for alpha chains, this beta chain is an off-target read, and its abundance has little meaning. The chain joins TRBV3-1 to TRBJ2-1; D is possibly TRBD1 (5 bases). The CDR3 runs 14 residues. Germline lookup yields CDR1 LGHDT and CDR2 YNNKEL (reference sequence). Trimming removed 4 bases from V and 8 bases from J, with 15 bases in between. The CDR3 region is CASSRGAQGDEQFF. CDR3 nucleotides: TGTGCCAGCAGCCGGGGTGCCCAGGGCGATGAGCAGTTCTTC.

By proportion, this clonotype is medium-sized. This beta chain slipped into a library made for alpha chains as a stray read, so its size is not meaningful. V gene TRBV10-3 combines with J gene TRBJ2-2, with D perhaps matching TRBD1 (5 bases). Germline V gene sequence: CDR1 ENHRY, CDR2 SYGVKD. Trimming took 2 bases from V and 3 from J, leaving 10 bases between them. The length of the CDR3 is 15 residues. CDR3 sequence reads: CAISEEKGYTGELFF. The CDR3, as DNA: TGTGCCATCAGTGAGGAGAAGGGGTACACCGGGGAGCTGTTTTTT.

This clonotype was counted at least ten times. Within a library made for alpha chains, this beta chain is off target, and its count is uninformative. The chain uses TRBV12-3 or TRBV12-4 and TRBJ1-2, with D uncertain. This CDR3 comprises 13 residues. V was clipped by 5 bases and J by 0 bases, with 7 bases between them. In DNA form, the CDR3 reads TGTGCCAGCAGTAATAACCCTAACTATGGCTACACCTTC. It yields the protein CASSNNPNYGYTF.

This clonotype appeared many times. With the library built for alpha chains, this beta chain is off target and its frequency is not meaningful. The V and J genes are TRBV4-2 and TRBJ2-5; weak D call: TRBD2 (7 bases). This CDR3 contains 18 residues. The germline V and J ends were trimmed by 0 bases and 1 base, with 18 bases remaining between them. Germline lookup yields CDR1 LGHNA and CDR2 YNFKEQ. The CDR3: CASSQDLRGGGIQETQYF. CDR3 nucleotides: TGTGCCAGCAGCCAAGATCTTCGAGGGGGAGGGATCCAAGAGACCCAGTACTTC.

This clonotype was seen many times. This beta chain is a stray sequence in a library constructed for alpha chains; its clone size is not meaningful. The chain uses TRBV2 and TRBJ2-7, with a weak D call TRBD2 (7 bases). V gave up 8 bases and J gave up 1 base, with 12 bases separating them. Germline CDR1 SNHLY, CDR2 FYNNEI. The CDR3 loop spans 13 amino acids. This chain's CDR3 is CASQGGGSYEQYF. CDR3 nucleotide sequence: TGTGCCAGCCAGGGAGGGGGTTCCTACGAGCAGTACTTC.

This clonotype was seen ten or more times. Within a library made for alpha chains, this beta chain is off target, and its count is uninformative. This chain joins TRBV25-1 and TRBJ2-2; 9 nucleotides line up with TRBD1. CDR3 size: 22 residues. V shed 3 bases, J shed 4 bases, and the junction held 24 bases outside the gene matches. Germline V CDR1 and CDR2: MGHDK, SYGVNS. In nucleotides, the CDR3 is TGTGCCAGCAGTGAGGGGCCCGACAGGGGGAAGGGATACGGGAGGATCACCGGGGAGCTGTTTTTT. Its protein is CASSEGPDRGKGYGRITGELFF. Full variable domain (rest looked up from reference TRBV25-1 and TRBJ2-2): EADIYQTPRYLVIGTGKKITLECSQTMGHDKMYWYQQDPGMELHLIHYSYGVNSTEKGDLSSESTVSRIRTEHFPLTLESARPSHTSQYLCASSEGPDRGKGYGRITGELFFGEGSRLTVL.

Remarks on this clonotype: A library made for alpha chains picked up this beta chain off target, so its size means little. The chain recombines TRBV7-2 with TRBJ1-1, with a weak D call TRBD1 (5 bases). V lost 2 bases to trimming and J lost 1 base, with 8 bases between them. The germline gives CDR1 SGHTA, CDR2 FQGNSA. The CDR3 length is 14 residues. CDR3 DNA sequence: TGTGCCAGCAGCTTAAACAGGCCGAACACTGAAGCTTTCTTT. It is translated as CASSLNRPNTEAFF.

The sample holds many counts of this clonotype. A library made for alpha chains picked up this beta chain off target, so its size means little. The chain joins TRBV6-4 to TRBJ2-1, with D possibly matching TRBD1 (6 bases). Germline values: CDR1 MRHNA, CDR2 SNTAGT. This CDR3 has 13 amino acids. Trimming removed 4 bases from V and 9 bases from J, with 13 bases in between. The CDR3, as DNA: TGTGCCAGCAGTGGAAACAGGGAGAGTGAGCAGTTCTTC. This sequence encodes CASSGNRESEQFF.